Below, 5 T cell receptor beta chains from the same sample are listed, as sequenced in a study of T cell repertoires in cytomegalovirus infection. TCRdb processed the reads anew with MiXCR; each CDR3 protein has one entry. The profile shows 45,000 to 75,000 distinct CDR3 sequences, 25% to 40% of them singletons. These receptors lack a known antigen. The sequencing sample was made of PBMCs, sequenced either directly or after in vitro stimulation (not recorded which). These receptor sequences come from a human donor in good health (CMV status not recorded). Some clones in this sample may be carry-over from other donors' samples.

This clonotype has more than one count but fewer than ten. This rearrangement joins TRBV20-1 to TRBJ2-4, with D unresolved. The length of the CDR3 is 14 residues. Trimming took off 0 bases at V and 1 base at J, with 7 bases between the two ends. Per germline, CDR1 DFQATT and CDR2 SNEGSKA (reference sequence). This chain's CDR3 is CSARDRIAKNIQYF. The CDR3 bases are TGCAGTGCTAGAGACCGGATTGCCAAAAACATTCAGTACTTC.

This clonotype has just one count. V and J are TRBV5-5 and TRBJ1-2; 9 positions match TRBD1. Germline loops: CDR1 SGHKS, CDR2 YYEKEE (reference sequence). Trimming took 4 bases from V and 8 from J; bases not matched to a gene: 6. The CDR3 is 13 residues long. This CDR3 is CASSHRGQEGYTF. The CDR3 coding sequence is TGTGCCAGCAGCCACAGGGGGCAGGAGGGCTACACCTTC.

The CDR3 bases are TGTGCCAGCAGTCCCGGGGCACTCTCCTACGAGCAGTACTTC. It encodes CASSPGALSYEQYF. The chain recombines TRBV27 with TRBJ2-7; D possibly matches TRBD1 or TRBD2 (5 bases each). Between the trimmed V and J ends, which lost 5 bases and 0 bases, there was a span of 11 bases. Germline V gives CDR1 MNHEY, CDR2 SMNVEV (reference sequence). The CDR3 is made up of 14 amino acids.

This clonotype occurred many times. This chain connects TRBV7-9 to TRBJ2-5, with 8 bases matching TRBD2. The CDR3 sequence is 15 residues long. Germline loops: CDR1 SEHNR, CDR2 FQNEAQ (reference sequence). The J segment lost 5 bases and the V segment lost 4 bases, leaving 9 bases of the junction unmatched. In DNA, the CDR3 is TGTGCCAGCAGCTCACCAGGACTAGCCGAGGAGACCCAGTACTTC. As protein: CASSSPGLAEETQYF.

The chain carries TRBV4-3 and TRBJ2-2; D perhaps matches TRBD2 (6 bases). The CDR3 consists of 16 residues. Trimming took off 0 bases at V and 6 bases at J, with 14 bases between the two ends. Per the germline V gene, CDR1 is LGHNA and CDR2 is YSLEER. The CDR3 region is CASSQEWDWGPGELFF. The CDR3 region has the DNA TGCGCCAGCAGCCAAGAATGGGACTGGGGCCCCGGGGAGCTGTTTTTT.